A selection of T cell receptor beta chains follows, all from one sample in a study of blood T cells in healthy people across ages. TCRdb re-derived calls from the 5' RACE reads in MiXCR, one entry per CDR3 protein. The table has 1.4 million or so distinct CDR3 sequences, roughly 43% seen once. Material: blood. The receptors derive from a young woman in good health. Both conserved end residues are part of each CDR3. Fields, in order: J gene, D gene, V gene, CDR3 protein. D genes are given only for firm matches.

TRBJ2-7	TRBD1	TRBV6-1	CASIPLTGPYEQYF
TRBJ1-1	TRBD1	TRBV11-2	CASSLGTGVYTEAFF
TRBJ2-1	TRBD1	TRBV20-1	CSVQTGSSYNEQFF
.	TRBD1	TRBV19	CAISTGGDEQYF
.	.	TRBV7-2	CASSLLPSGLGMTQYF
TRBJ2-4	.	TRBV28	CASSLGGTAKNIQYF
TRBJ1-5	.	TRBV12-3/TRBV12-4	CATSAASFNQPQHF
TRBJ2-2	TRBD2	TRBV25-1	CASSESGLAIMTGELFF
TRBJ2-1	.	TRBV6-5	CASGGPSSSYNEQFF
TRBJ1-1	.	TRBV6-1	CASNKDSLSAEAFF
TRBJ1-3	.	TRBV7-9	CASSLEQGRGNTIYF
TRBJ2-7	TRBD2	TRBV4-2	CASSQDFGGTGYEQYF
TRBJ1-2	.	TRBV7-2	CASSFYEGDGYTF
TRBJ1-1	.	TRBV27	CASSTRGSAGTEAFF
TRBJ2-5	.	TRBV7-9	CASSLNQETQYF
TRBJ2-7	.	TRBV20-1	CSASRLGEQYF
TRBJ1-3	TRBD1	TRBV25-1	CASATGRDSGNTIYF
TRBJ2-7	.	TRBV7-2	CASSRDTPCQYF
TRBJ1-5	TRBD1	TRBV2	CASRKDRANQPQHF
TRBJ2-2	TRBD1	TRBV6-5	CASSYGTGGTGELFF
TRBJ2-1	TRBD2	TRBV7-3	CASSATSGTYNEQFF
TRBJ1-4	.	TRBV18	CASSPGSTRDSNEKLFF
TRBJ1-2	.	TRBV5-1	CASSLARGRIGYGYTF
TRBJ2-1	TRBD2	TRBV7-2	CASSASSSGNEQFF
TRBJ1-2	.	TRBV7-2	CASAPGPYGYTF
TRBJ2-3	.	TRBV5-1	CASSLAPSVTDTQYF
TRBJ1-2	TRBD1	TRBV7-9	CASSLTGGNGYTF
TRBJ2-1	.	TRBV20-1	CSARVPPGANKQFF
TRBJ1-2	.	TRBV28	CASSFLIPGLANYGYTF
TRBJ2-5	.	TRBV5-1	CASSLVAGEIQYF
TRBJ1-3	.	TRBV28	CASNPQSLGGTIYF
TRBJ2-5	.	TRBV7-9	CASSLASILQETQYF
TRBJ2-1	.	TRBV29-1	CSVPSPGLGQFF
TRBJ1-6	.	TRBV7-6	CASSPNANSPLHF
TRBJ2-3	TRBD2	TRBV20-1	CSASPHSGSRGDTQYF
TRBJ2-1	.	TRBV20-1	CSARDRSSSNNEQFF
.	.	TRBV7-6	CAGSLVSSREQYF
TRBJ2-3	.	TRBV12-5	CASGLVPPATKLSTDTQYF
TRBJ2-1	.	TRBV10-3	CAISSRIEQFF
TRBJ2-1	.	TRBV20-1	CSARDSGRPCNEQFF
TRBJ2-1	TRBD2	TRBV6-5	CASRRRLAVPSSYNEQFF
TRBJ1-2	.	TRBV4-3	CASSQVPTGFYGYTF
TRBJ2-7	TRBD2	TRBV20-1	CSARPLAGLTSSYEQYF
TRBJ2-5	.	TRBV28	CASSVSSEQTQYF
TRBJ1-4	.	TRBV20-1	CSARSNRDQHEKLFF
TRBJ1-2	.	TRBV7-2	CASSSSSYYGYTF
TRBJ1-2	.	TRBV6-2/TRBV6-3	CASSPHRQFSNYGYTF
TRBJ1-6	.	TRBV12-3/TRBV12-4	CASSLAQSSYNSPLHF
TRBJ2-3	.	TRBV20-1	CSDTHRDGTDTQYF
TRBJ2-1	.	TRBV5-1	CASNPGGGGNEQFF
TRBJ2-7	.	TRBV20-1	CSARGRRVVGVQDEQYF
TRBJ1-6	.	TRBV30	CAWSENNSPLHF
TRBJ2-1	.	TRBV4-2	CASSQEWGRTNEQFF
TRBJ1-1	.	TRBV5-1	CASSLELLKYPGVAFF
TRBJ2-1	.	TRBV6-1	CACRGLSYNEQFF